These 22 T cell receptor beta chains were sequenced from one sample in a study of cytomegalovirus exposure and HLA in healthy donors. PCR involved 60 Vbeta and 13 Jbeta primers. Some clones are missing from TCRdb's copy, which holds only in-frame ones; the method was immunoSEQ multiplex PCR. This table holds 150,000 to 200,000 clones, 65% to 80% found once. The specimen sequenced was PBMCs. The receptor source for this set is a woman in her 30s in good health and CMV-seropositive.

V and J are TRBV5-1 and TRBJ2-7; a possible D gene is TRBD1 (5 bases). Trimming left V 4 bases short and J 4 bases short, with 18 bases between. The CDR3 loop spans 15 amino acids. Germline lookup yields CDR1 SGHRS and CDR2 YFSETQ. The DNA for the CDR3 is TGCGCCAGCAGCCCGGCCCCTCAGCGACAGTACGAGCAGTACTTC. It yields the protein CASSPAPQRQYEQYF.

The V and J genes are TRBV30 and TRBJ2-2, with TRBD2 matching over 7 bases. CDR3 length: 17 residues. The V gene's germline CDR1 is GTSNPN and CDR2 SVGIG (reference sequence). Germline trimming cut 0 bases from V and 4 bases from J; bases unmatched to any gene: 11. The CDR3 loop is CAWSVRWAGVGTGELFF. The DNA of the CDR3 is TGTGCCTGGAGTGTACGTTGGGCGGGAGTTGGCACCGGGGAGCTGTTTTTT.

The V and J genes are TRBV2 and TRBJ1-4; unclear D gene. Germline V gene lookup returns CDR1 SNHLY and CDR2 FYNNEI. The CDR3 spans 15 residues. V was clipped by 5 bases and J by 7 bases, with 17 bases between them. The CDR3 sequence is CASSQAGSESEKLFF. CDR3 bases: TGTGCCAGCAGTCAGGCTGGGAGTGAGAGTGAAAAACTGTTTTTT.

The CDR3 DNA reads as TGCGCCAGCAGCCAAGGGCCGATCTTAAATGAGCAGTTCTTC. Amino acids: CASSQGPILNEQFF. The chain recombines TRBV4-1 with TRBJ2-1; D not resolved. Deletions cut 1 base from V and 7 bases from J, with 11 bases between. This CDR3 region has 14 residues. The germline V gene encodes CDR1 MGHRA and CDR2 YSYEKL.

With regard to this clone: In the same sample, other DNA sequences code for this CDR3. DNA of the CDR3: TGTGCCAGCAGCTTAGGCGGGACCTACGAGCAGTACTTC. This gives the protein CASSLGGTYEQYF. This sequence joins TRBV7-9 and TRBJ2-7; the D gene is possibly TRBD2 (6 bases). V was cut by 1 base and J by 2 bases, with 6 bases left in between. The CDR3 length is 13 residues. CDR1 is SEHNR, CDR2 FQNEAQ, per germline (reference sequence).

This clone was seen once. The rearrangement uses TRBV6-1 and TRBJ2-6, with 7 positions matching TRBD1. The CDR3 is 13 amino acids. CDR1 MNHNS and CDR2 SASEGT come from the germline V gene. V dropped 11 bases and J dropped 0; count of bases not matched to a gene: 1. CDR3 sequence (DNA): TGTGCCGCAGGGGGCTCTGGGGCCAACGTCCTGACTTTC. Translating gives CAAGGSGANVLTF.

This clone was observed a handful of times. This sequence joins TRBV2 and TRBJ1-3; D uncertain. In germline, CDR1 is SNHLY, CDR2 FYNNEI. The CDR3 has 12 residues. The V gene lost 2 bases and the J gene lost 3 bases, with 2 bases spanning the gap. The CDR3 is CASSEYGNTIYF. The CDR3 nucleotides are TGTGCCAGCAGTGAATATGGAAACACCATATATTTT.

This clone was observed a single time. The rearrangement joins TRBV5-1 to TRBJ2-5, with 9 bases lining up with TRBD2. The CDR3 sequence is 16 residues long. V shed 2 bases, J shed 4 bases, and the junction held 9 bases outside the gene matches. Germline assignment: CDR1 SGHRS and CDR2 YFSETQ. CDR3 coding DNA: TGCGCCAGCAGCTTTTCCCAGCGGGGGGACGGAGAGACCCAGTACTTC. It encodes CASSFSQRGDGETQYF.

This clone has just a few counts. The gene calls are TRBV29-1 and TRBJ2-7; a weak D match, TRBD1 (5 bases). The V end was cut by 7 bases, the J end by 3 bases, with 16 bases between. Per germline, CDR1 SQVTM and CDR2 ANQGSEA. This CDR3 has 13 amino acids. Here the CDR3 DNA reads TGCAGCGCATTCAGGGAAGACGTCTACGAGCAGTACTTC. This encodes CSAFREDVYEQYF.

This chain uses TRBV6-6 with TRBJ2-7; TRBD1 matches at 8 bases. CDR1 MNHNY and CDR2 SVGAGI come from the germline V gene (reference sequence). The length of the CDR3 is 15 residues. J lost 0 bases, V lost 5 bases, and 6 bases had no gene match. The DNA for the CDR3 is TGTGCCAGCAGTCCAAGGACAGGGATCTCCTACGAGCAGTACTTC. Protein sequence: CASSPRTGISYEQYF.

The rearrangement joins TRBV29-1 to TRBJ2-7; maybe TRBD2 (5 bases). Germline CDR1 and CDR2: SQVTM and ANQGSEA. V was shortened by 4 bases and J by 0 bases, with 10 bases between the two germline ends. There are 13 residues in the CDR3. DNA of the CDR3: TGCAGCGTTGTAGTGGGGAGCTCCTACGAGCAGTACTTC. This translates into CSVVVGSSYEQYF.

The J gene is TRBJ2-1, the V gene TRBV30; TRBD2 is a possible D gene (5 bases). Germline values: CDR1 GTSNPN, CDR2 SVGIG (reference sequence). The V end lost 0 bases, the J end lost 8 bases, and 14 bases lay between the germline ends. CDR3 size: 14 residues. The CDR3 DNA is TGTGCCTGGAGTGTACCTGGGCTAGCCCATGAGCAGTTCTTC. Its protein product is CAWSVPGLAHEQFF. Full variable domain (missing parts from reference TRBV30 and TRBJ2-1): SQTIHQWPATLVQPVGSPLSLECTVEGTSNPNLYWYRQAAGRGLQLLFYSVGIGQISSEVPQNLSASRPQDRQFILSSKKLLLSDSGFYLCAWSVPGLAHEQFFGPGTRLTVL.

The chain links TRBV4-2 to TRBJ2-2; D possibly corresponds to TRBD1 (6 bases). In germline, CDR1 is LGHNA, CDR2 YNFKEQ. The CDR3 is 13 amino acids. Trimming shortened V by 7 bases and J by 1 base, and 7 bases separated the two germline ends. CDR3 residues: CASKQGNTGELFF. Written as DNA, the CDR3 is TGTGCCAGCAAACAGGGGAACACCGGGGAGCTGTTTTTT.

Ten or more counts support this clone. This chain joins TRBV5-8 and TRBJ1-1; D not resolved. The CDR3 spans 14 residues. The germline V and J ends were trimmed by 4 bases and 4 bases, with 14 bases remaining between them. CDR1 is SGHTS and CDR2 is YDEGEE in the germline V gene. The CDR3: CASSDSGGSTEAFF. The CDR3 DNA follows: TGTGCCAGCAGCGACTCGGGCGGGAGCACTGAAGCTTTCTTT.

This sequence joins TRBV30 and TRBJ1-2; the match to TRBD1 covers 8 bases. The trim removed 1 base at V and 3 bases at J, leaving 1 base unmatched. CDR3 length: 13 residues. The germline gives CDR1 GTSNPN, CDR2 SVGIG (reference sequence). CDR3 DNA sequence: TGTGCCTGGAGTGCGGGACAGGACTATGGCTACACCTTC. Translating it yields CAWSAGQDYGYTF. The full variable domain, with the rest looked up from reference TRBV30 and TRBJ1-2, is SQTIHQWPATLVQPVGSPLSLECTVEGTSNPNLYWYRQAAGRGLQLLFYSVGIGQISSEVPQNLSASRPQDRQFILSSKKLLLSDSGFYLCAWSAGQDYGYTFGSGTRLTVV.

The V call is TRBV7-2, the J call TRBJ2-7, with TRBD2 matching over 7 bases. CDR1 is SGHTA, CDR2 FQGNSA, per germline. V dropped 4 bases and J dropped 2; count of bases not matched to a gene: 5. The CDR3 consists of 14 residues. The chain's CDR3 is CASSSGLLAYEQYF. CDR3 sequence (DNA): TGTGCCAGCAGCTCGGGACTATTGGCCTACGAGCAGTACTTC.

This chain uses TRBV6-5 with TRBJ2-5; D might be TRBD2 (6 bases). CDR1 is MNHEY, CDR2 SVGAGI, per germline. The CDR3 runs to 15 residues. V dropped 3 bases and J dropped 2 bases, with 13 bases sitting between them. CDR3: CASSYGAGRQETQYF. CDR3 nucleotide sequence: TGTGCCAGCAGTTATGGAGCGGGTAGACAAGAGACCCAGTACTTC.

This clone was observed once. The V call is TRBV5-4, the J call TRBJ1-2; no clear D gene. CDR1 and CDR2 from the germline V gene are SGHNT and YYREEE (reference sequence). CDR3 length: 13 residues. Trimming left V 2 bases short and J 2 bases short, with 7 bases between. The CDR3 DNA reads as TGTGCCAGCAGCTTACGAGGGAACTATGGCTACACCTTC. Its protein is CASSLRGNYGYTF.

This clone has just one count. The chain combines TRBV10-3 with TRBJ1-2, with 8 bases fitting TRBD1. The CDR3 contains 15 residues. Germline-derived CDR1 and CDR2 are ENHRY and SYGVKD. V was pared by 6 bases and J by 3 bases, with 9 bases of the junction left unmatched. The CDR3 sequence is CAISEGDRPYYGYTF. The DNA for the CDR3 is TGTGCCATCAGCGAGGGGGACAGGCCGTACTATGGCTACACCTTC.

J is TRBJ1-3 and V is TRBV5-6; a possible D gene is TRBD1 (5 bases). The CDR3 length is 13 residues. V dropped 6 bases and J dropped 4 bases, with 11 bases sitting between them. Per germline, CDR1 SGHDT and CDR2 YYEEEE. CDR3 bases: TGTGCCAGCACCAAGGGGCAGGGAAACACCATATATTTT. Translation gives CASTKGQGNTIYF.

This chain connects TRBV27 to TRBJ1-2, with D uncertain. Trimming left V 6 bases short and J 0 bases short, with 8 bases between. The germline V gene encodes CDR1 MNHEY and CDR2 SMNVEV (reference sequence). The CDR3 is made up of 13 amino acids. The CDR3 sequence: CASRNPTNYGYTF. The CDR3 DNA reads as TGTGCCAGCAGAAATCCTACTAACTATGGCTACACCTTC.

This chain uses TRBV5-4 with TRBJ1-2; 8 bases align to TRBD1. The germline CDR1 and CDR2 sequences are SGHNT and YYREEE (reference sequence). The junction had 8 bases not matched to a gene; V was cut back by 4 bases and J by 3 bases. This CDR3 comprises 15 residues. This CDR3 reads CASSLAMTGDYGYTF. CDR3 sequence (DNA): TGTGCCAGCAGCCTAGCAATGACAGGGGACTATGGCTACACCTTC.